These T cell receptor beta chains were read from a single sample in a study of shared clonotypes between healthy human individuals. TCRdb's table, derived via immunoSEQ multiplex PCR, lists solely in-frame clones and lacks some. The sample contains some 2.1 million clones, about 93% of which appear only once. The sample was naive CD8+ T cells from PBMCs. Receptors originate from a man younger than 30 in good health. Some clones in this sample may be carry-over from other donors' samples. CDR3s include the opening cysteine and the closing phenylalanine or tryptophan. Each record gives: D gene, clone size, V gene, J gene, CDR3 length, CDR3 protein, CDR3 DNA. The D gene is left open where the match is weak. A clone size is listed for some rows: how often the clone was seen (once, few, many), or a class if it is expanded.

>TRBD2|.|TRBV28|TRBJ2-1|14
CASSLTSGSNEQFF
TGTGCCAGCAGTTTAACTAGCGGGAGCAATGAGCAGTTCTTC
>.|once|TRBV5-6|TRBJ2-5|14
CASSFGTGRETQYF
TGTGCCAGCAGCTTCGGCACAGGGAGGGAGACCCAGTACTTC
>.|.|TRBV7-9|TRBJ1-6|14
CASSPAVRDSPLHF
TGTGCCAGCAGCCCGGCGGTTCGAGATTCACCCCTCCACTTT
>TRBD1|.|TRBV11-2|TRBJ1-2|13
CASRTTGNYGYTF
TGTGCCAGCAGAACGACAGGGAACTATGGCTACACCTTC
>.|.|TRBV29-1|TRBJ2-7|11
CSVLHFPEQYF
TGCAGCGTTCTCCACTTCCCCGAGCAGTACTTC
>.|.|TRBV9|TRBJ2-6|16
CASSVDGSSGANVLTF
TGTGCCAGCAGCGTAGACGGCTCCTCTGGGGCCAACGTCCTGACTTTC
>TRBD1|.|TRBV27|TRBJ2-7|16
CASSPLATTGAYEQYF
TGTGCCAGCAGTCCGTTAGCTACGACAGGGGCCTACGAGCAGTACTTC
>.|once|TRBV19|TRBJ2-7|15
CASSIGIVGPYEQYF
TGTGCCAGTAGTATCGGGATTGTAGGTCCCTACGAGCAGTACTTC
>.|.|TRBV4-2|TRBJ2-1|16
CASSQDAGITYNEQFF
TGTGCCAGCAGCCAAGATGCGGGAATTACCTACAATGAGCAGTTCTTC
>.|.|TRBV27|TRBJ2-7|14
CASSLQGTSGEQYF
TGTGCCAGCAGTTTACAGGGAACGTCAGGCGAGCAGTACTTC
>.|.|TRBV29-1|TRBJ2-3|15
CSVEDRMTSTDTQYF
TGCAGCGTTGAAGACCGGATGACTAGCACAGATACGCAGTATTTT
>.|.|TRBV28|TRBJ2-4|17
CASSFRRLAGDKNIQYF
TGTGCCAGCAGTTTTCGGCGACTGGCAGGGGACAAAAACATTCAGTACTTC
>TRBD1|.|TRBV7-6|TRBJ2-2|16
CASSSHPGDRTGELFF
TGTGCCAGCAGCTCGCACCCAGGGGACAGGACCGGGGAGCTGTTTTTT
>.|.|TRBV19|TRBJ1-5|16
CASSMRGTLGNQPQHF
TGTGCCAGTAGTATGCGAGGGACCCTTGGCAATCAGCCCCAGCATTTT
>.|.|TRBV7-2|TRBJ2-1|16
CASSSRTAGTYNEQFF
TGTGCCAGCAGCTCCAGGACAGCGGGCACCTACAATGAGCAGTTCTTC
>.|.|TRBV15|TRBJ1-1|17
CATSRDKLVRFTSEAFF
TGTGCCACCAGCAGAGATAAGCTTGTACGGTTTACTTCTGAAGCTTTCTTT
>TRBD1|.|TRBV10-1|TRBJ1-4|16
CAGSTGTETTNEKLFF
TGCGCCGGCAGTACCGGGACAGAGACAACTAATGAAAAACTGTTTTTT
>.|once|TRBV28|TRBJ2-3|16
CASRGRWAYSTDTQYF
TGTGCCAGCAGGGGCCGGTGGGCTTATAGCACAGATACGCAGTATTTT
>.|.|TRBV9|TRBJ2-5|15
CASSPSWGDQETQYF
TGTGCCAGCAGCCCTAGTTGGGGGGATCAAGAGACCCAGTACTTC
>.|.|TRBV11-2|TRBJ2-3|15
CASGETGAGTDTQYF
TGTGCCAGCGGAGAAACGGGAGCGGGCACAGATACGCAGTATTTT
>.|.|TRBV9|TRBJ1-1|12
CASSVASSEAFF
TGTGCCAGCAGCGTAGCTTCCAGTGAAGCTTTCTTT
>TRBD2|.|TRBV7-3|TRBJ2-5|14
CASSLIGGEETQYF
TGTGCCAGCAGCTTAATCGGGGGGGAAGAGACCCAGTACTTC
>.|.|TRBV29-1|TRBJ1-2|11
CSVQSGYGYTF
TGCAGCGTCCAATCAGGCTATGGCTACACCTTC
>.|once|TRBV15|TRBJ2-2|17
CATSRARVDRTAGELFF
TGTGCCACCAGCAGAGCCAGGGTTGACAGAACGGCCGGGGAGCTGTTTTTT
>TRBD2|.|TRBV30|TRBJ2-1|16
CAVWDQREVLYNEQFF
TGTGCAGTATGGGACCAGCGGGAGGTTCTGTACAATGAGCAGTTCTTC
>.|once|TRBV27|TRBJ2-7|15
CASSSPWGETYEQYF
TGTGCCAGCAGTTCTCCTTGGGGGGAGACCTACGAGCAGTACTTC
>.|.|TRBV5-1|TRBJ2-7|13
CASSFGGEYEQYF
TGCGCCAGCAGCTTTGGCGGAGAATACGAGCAGTACTTC
>.|.|TRBV28|TRBJ2-1|15
CASSFRRVNYNEQFF
TGTGCCAGCAGTTTCCGGCGGGTCAACTACAATGAGCAGTTCTTC
>TRBD1|.|TRBV7-2|TRBJ2-1|15
CASSRDRGVYNEQFF
TGTGCCAGCAGCAGAGACAGGGGGGTCTACAATGAGCAGTTCTTC
>.|.|TRBV5-6|TRBJ1-5|14
CASSLGGRNQPQHF
TGTGCCAGCAGCTTGGGAGGGAGGAATCAGCCCCAGCATTTT
>TRBD1|.|TRBV7-8|TRBJ1-5|17
CASSLGRDSGLNQPQHF
TGTGCCAGCAGCTTAGGCCGGGACAGCGGACTCAATCAGCCCCAGCATTTT
>.|.|TRBV4-1|TRBJ1-2|15
CASSQGPQTNYGYTF
TGCGCCAGCAGCCAAGGTCCCCAGACTAACTATGGCTACACCTTC